This T cell receptor beta chain originates from a study of human T cells and chemical hapten exposure. Background on the study: Skin on the upper inner arm, around 2 cm by around 2 cm in size, was sensitized with 2% DPC.

Described time point: patch test 2, 6 weeks after DPC sensitization. Treatment reported: therapeutic diphenylcyclopropenone sensitization with weekly scalp DPC. MiXCR, applied by TCRdb to the RACE reads, yields one record per CDR3 protein. The sample shows approximately 350,000 distinct CDR3 sequences, about 6% of them seen only once. Worth noting for this clonotype: What it binds is not known.

General study results and limits: TCRs whose frequency exceeded 1 in 1000 remained the same following DPC sensitization.

Trimming at V came to 6 bases and at J to 8 bases, leaving 11 bases not matched to a gene. Germline V CDR1 and CDR2: SNHLY, FYNNEI. The CDR3 consists of 14 residues. The sequence was obtained from a woman between 18 and 29 years old with alopecia areata. Some clones in this sample may be carry-over from other donors' samples. This specimen consisted of whole blood, obtained in connection with sensitization to the hapten diphenylcyclopropenone (DPC). The rearrangement links TRBV2 to TRBJ1-2, with 8 bases identical to TRBD1. CDR3 in amino acids: CASRYTGGIGGYTF. The CDR3 DNA reads as TGTGCCAGCAGATATACAGGGGGGATCGGAGGCTACACCTTC.